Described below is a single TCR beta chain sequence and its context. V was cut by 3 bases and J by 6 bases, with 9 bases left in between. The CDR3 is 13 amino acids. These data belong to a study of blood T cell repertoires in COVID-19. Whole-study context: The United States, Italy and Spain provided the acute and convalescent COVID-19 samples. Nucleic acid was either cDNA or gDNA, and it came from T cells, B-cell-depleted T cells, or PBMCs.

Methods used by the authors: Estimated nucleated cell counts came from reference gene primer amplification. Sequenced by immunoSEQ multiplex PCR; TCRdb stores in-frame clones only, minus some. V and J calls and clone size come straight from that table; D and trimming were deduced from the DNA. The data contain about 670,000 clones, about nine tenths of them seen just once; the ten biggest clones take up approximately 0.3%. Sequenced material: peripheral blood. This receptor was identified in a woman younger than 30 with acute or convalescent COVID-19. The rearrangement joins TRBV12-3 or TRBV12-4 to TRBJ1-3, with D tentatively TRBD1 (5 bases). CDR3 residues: CASSLSQENTIYF. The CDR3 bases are TGTGCCAGCAGTTTGTCACAGGAAAACACCATATATTTT.